The T cell receptor (beta chain) described here comes from a study of blood T cells in healthy people across ages. Overall study results and limits: Investigators treated diversity estimates from one million T cells as underestimates. Leaving the PBMCs unsorted stopped any conclusive comparison of naive versus antigen-experienced cells.

To note about this clonotype: Antigen: not known.

This CDR3 has 12 residues. Germline CDR1 SQVTM, CDR2 ANQGSEA. It was with a sample-barcoded 5' primer and a J-beta primer mix that a second PCR of roughly 7 to 12 cycles was run. TCRdb recomputed calls from the 5' RACE reads with MiXCR, one row per CDR3 protein. The data show approximately 830,000 distinct CDR3 sequences, around 68% seen once. The rearrangement links TRBV29-1 to TRBJ2-1; D unresolved. The last part of the DNA fits TRBJ2-7 better; the J call may be wrong. Sample: blood. The sequence was collected from a man aged 25 to 40 in good health. In nucleotides, the CDR3 is TGCAGCGTTGATGGGAACTACAATGAGCAGTACTTC. It is translated as CSVDGNYNEQYF.